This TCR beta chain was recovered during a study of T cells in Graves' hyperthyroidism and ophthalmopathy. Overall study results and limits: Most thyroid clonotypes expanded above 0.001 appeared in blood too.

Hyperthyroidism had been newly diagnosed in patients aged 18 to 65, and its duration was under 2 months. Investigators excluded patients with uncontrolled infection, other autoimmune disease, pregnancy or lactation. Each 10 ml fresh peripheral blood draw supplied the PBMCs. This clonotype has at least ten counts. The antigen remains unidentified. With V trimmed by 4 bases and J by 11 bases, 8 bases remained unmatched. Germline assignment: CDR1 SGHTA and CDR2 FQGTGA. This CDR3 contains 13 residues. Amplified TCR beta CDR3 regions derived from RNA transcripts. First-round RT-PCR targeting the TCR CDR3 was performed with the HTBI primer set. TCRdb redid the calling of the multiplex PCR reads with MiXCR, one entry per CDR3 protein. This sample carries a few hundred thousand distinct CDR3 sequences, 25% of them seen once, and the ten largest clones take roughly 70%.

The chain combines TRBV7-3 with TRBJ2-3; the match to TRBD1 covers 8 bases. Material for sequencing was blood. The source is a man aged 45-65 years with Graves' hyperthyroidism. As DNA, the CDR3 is TGTGCCAGCAGCTCCTCAGGGGGCGCGGTGCAGTATTTT. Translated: CASSSSGGAVQYF.